This is a list of T cell receptor beta chains from one sample in a study of Ad26.COV2.S vaccination and SARS-CoV-2 variants. Profiled with immunoSEQ multiplex PCR; TCRdb holds only in-frame clones, not every one. The sample records hundreds of thousands of clones, 70% to 90% being singletons. The sample in question was peripheral blood, obtained in a trial of Ad26.COV2.S vaccine versus placebo. These receptors all stem from a person between 18 and 65 years old who received the Ad26.COV2.S COVID-19 vaccine or a placebo. The CDR3 runs from the conserved cysteine through the conserved F or W. D genes are given only for firm matches. Size is stated for part of the rows, as once, few or many counts, or as a class when the clone is expanded.

D: .
J: TRBJ1-2
size: once
V: TRBV6-5
DNA: TGTGCCAGCAGCAGACAGTCTTTGGGTCGGGGCTACACCTTC
CDR3: CASSRQSLGRGYTF

D: .
J: TRBJ2-1
size: .
V: TRBV28
DNA: TGTGCCAGCAGTTCCCCCAGCTCCTACAATGAGCAGTTCTTC
CDR3: CASSSPSSYNEQFF

D: TRBD1
J: TRBJ1-1
size: .
V: TRBV7-6
DNA: TGTGCCAGCAGTCCTGGACAGGGAAACACTGAAGCTTTCTTT
CDR3: CASSPGQGNTEAFF

D: TRBD2
J: TRBJ2-7
size: .
V: TRBV4-2
DNA: TGTGCCAGCAGCCAAGGAAGCGGGAGGATAGCCTACGAGCAGTACTTC
CDR3: CASSQGSGRIAYEQYF

D: TRBD2
J: TRBJ2-5
size: .
V: TRBV3-1/TRBV3-2
DNA: TGTGCCAGCAGCCCGCTTTCTAGCGGGGGGGCCTCAAAGACCCAGTACTTC
CDR3: CASSPLSSGGASKTQYF

D: TRBD1
J: TRBJ2-1
size: .
V: TRBV7-9
DNA: TGTGCCAGCGGCCCCGGGACAGAGTCCTACAATGAGCAGTTCTTC
CDR3: CASGPGTESYNEQFF

D: .
J: TRBJ1-2
size: .
V: TRBV12-3/TRBV12-4
DNA: TGTGCCAGCAGTTTTGAGGGGGGCTACACCTTC
CDR3: CASSFEGGYTF

D: TRBD2
J: TRBJ2-7
size: .
V: TRBV4-2
DNA: TGTGCCAGCAGCCCCCGGACTAGCGGGTCAATAGGCGAGCAGTACTTC
CDR3: CASSPRTSGSIGEQYF

D: .
J: TRBJ1-1
size: .
V: TRBV4-2
DNA: TGTGCCAGCAGCCAAATAAGGGAGAACACTGAAGCTTTCTTT
CDR3: CASSQIRENTEAFF

D: .
J: TRBJ1-2
size: .
V: TRBV7-2
DNA: TGTGCCAGCAGCTTACAGGGCCGTAGTTATGGCTACACCTTC
CDR3: CASSLQGRSYGYTF

D: .
J: TRBJ1-5
size: once
V: TRBV19
DNA: TGTGCCAGTAGTATAGGTTGGCAGGGGAATCAGCCCCAGCATTTT
CDR3: CASSIGWQGNQPQHF

D: .
J: TRBJ2-5
size: .
V: TRBV6-2/TRBV6-3
DNA: TGTGCCAGCAGTCGGACAAGCCGAGGCCAAGAGACCCAGTACTTC
CDR3: CASSRTSRGQETQYF

D: .
J: TRBJ1-2
size: .
V: TRBV9
DNA: TGTGCCAGCAGCGTAGCCCCTCAGGGCAGCAACTATGGCTACACCTTC
CDR3: CASSVAPQGSNYGYTF